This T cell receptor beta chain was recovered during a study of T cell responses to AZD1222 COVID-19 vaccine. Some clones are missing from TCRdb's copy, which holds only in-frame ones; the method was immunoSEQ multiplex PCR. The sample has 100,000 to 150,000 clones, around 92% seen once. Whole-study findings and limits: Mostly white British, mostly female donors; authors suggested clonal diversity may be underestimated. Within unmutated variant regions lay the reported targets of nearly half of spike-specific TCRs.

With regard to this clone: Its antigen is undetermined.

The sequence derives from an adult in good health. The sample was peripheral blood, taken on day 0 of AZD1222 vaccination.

The CDR3 DNA sequence: TGTGCCAGTAGTATCTCAGGGAGAAGCTCCTACGAGCAGTACTTC. Its translation is CASSISGRSSYEQYF. The chain combines TRBV19 with TRBJ2-7; TRBD1 or TRBD2 may be the D gene (5 bases each). The CDR3 has 15 amino acids. Germline values: CDR1 LNHDA, CDR2 SQIVND (reference sequence). V lost 3 bases to trimming and J lost 0 bases, with 12 bases between them.